This TCR beta chain derives from a study of cytomegalovirus exposure and HLA in healthy donors. Turning to the study itself: Most genotyped donors, 81% of about 400, had Caucasian-associated genetic ancestry.

Study-wide results and limits: Three CMV-associated chains proved CMV antigen-specific in vitro. High specificity and sensitivity for cytomegalovirus status were reported for the classifier. There were about 160 TCR beta chains listed as cytomegalovirus-associated.

In the case of this clone: Its antigen is still unknown.

The CDR3 has 15 residues. V lost 5 bases and J lost 6; bases outside the gene matches: 9. The germline gives CDR1 MNHEY, CDR2 SVGAGI. 60 Vbeta and 13 Jbeta primers were used in PCR. TCRdb's copy holds only in-frame clones and misses some; the assay was immunoSEQ multiplex PCR. Here the sample spans more than 85,000 clones, 83% being singletons. The origin of this receptor is a man younger than 35 in good health and CMV-seronegative. Sequenced: PBMCs. This chain uses TRBV6-5 with TRBJ2-1, with TRBD2 matching over 8 bases. CDR3 DNA: TGTGCCAGCAGTGGTCTTGACGGGAGGGGCAATGAGCAGTTCTTC. The encoded protein is CASSGLDGRGNEQFF.